Ten or more counts support the clone carrying this TCR beta chain. Its antigen is undetermined. The record originates from a study of T-cell reconstitution after alpha-beta-depleted transplantation in children. General study findings and limits: About two months after transplant, alpha-beta T cells reportedly came from several hundred expanded graft clones.

Germline V CDR1 and CDR2: SGHVS, FNYEAQ. The CDR3 runs to 15 residues. The V end lost 5 bases, the J end lost 5 bases, and 19 bases lay between the germline ends. Preparation of the TCRbeta library was carried out with unique molecular identifiers. From the PCR reads, TCRdb called clonotypes with MiXCR, one entry per CDR3 protein. The sample lists under 850,000 distinct CDR3 sequences, around 12% occurring once. This TCR derives from a girl aged 2-9 years with congenital amegakaryocytic thrombocytopenia, due to receive a stem cell transplant. The chain has TRBV7-6 and TRBJ2-7; no firm D call. The sample was PBMCs, taken before TCRalphabeta/CD19-depleted stem cell transplant. Here the CDR3 reads CASSPTIVVADEQYF. In DNA, the CDR3 is TGTGCCAGCAGCCCGACCATTGTGGTGGCAGACGAGCAGTACTTC.